This TCR beta chain is from a study of vaccination effects on CD4 cells after COVID-19. Whole-study context: Prior to sequencing, the ViraFEST assay stimulated PBMC with viral peptide pools, which expanded the antigen-specific CD4+ T cells. Samples taken from a few convalescent patients early and late after vaccination were obtained.

Culture proceeded for approximately 10 days, and CD4+ T cells were then isolated. The person acquired a PCR-confirmed SARS-CoV-2 infection between March and December 2020. Subjects were given two BNT162b2 or mRNA-1273 vaccine doses. This table comes from immunoSEQ multiplex PCR, and its TCRdb copy is limited to in-frame clones, with some not included. The repertoire includes 50,000 or so clones, over 60% of them detected once, and approximately 5.4% sits in the top ten. This clone was seen once. Its matching antigen is unknown. The CDR3 totals 11 residues. The V end lost 5 bases, the J end lost 10 bases, and 9 bases lay between the germline ends. The germline V gene encodes CDR1 SNHLY and CDR2 FYNNEI.

The sequences come from CD4+ T cells from PBMCs cultured without peptide, collected after COVID-19 vaccination. The chain employs TRBV2 and TRBJ2-1; no clear D. This receptor was taken from a human donor who had a prior SARS-CoV-2 infection. The CDR3, as DNA: TGTGCCAGCAGTTATAGCTGGGAGCAGTTCTTC. Its protein is CASSYSWEQFF.